This TCR beta chain was sequenced for a study of blood T cell repertoires in COVID-19. Clones were read by immunoSEQ multiplex PCR, and TCRdb kept only the in-frame ones, dropping some. The sample carries some 200,000 clones, around 82% recorded once. The germline V gene has CDR1 SGHNT and CDR2 YYREEE (reference sequence). The CDR3 is 13 amino acids. V was trimmed by 5 bases and J by 2 bases, leaving 10 bases between them. V usage is TRBV5-4 and J usage is TRBJ1-2; possibly TRBD1 for D (6 bases). Sample: peripheral blood. This sequence was found in a human donor with acute or convalescent COVID-19. The donor label of this sample is uncertain. For the CDR3, the DNA is TGTGCCAGCAGACTAGGACAGAACTATGGCTACACCTTC. Translation: CASRLGQNYGYTF.